This is a list of T cell receptor beta chains from one sample in a study of blood T cells in healthy people across ages. TCRdb itself ran the 5' RACE reads through MiXCR, one entry per CDR3 protein. The sample records approximately 730,000 distinct CDR3 sequences, about 40% being singletons. The material sequenced was blood. The receptors were gathered from a woman in her sixties in good health. Both conserved end residues are part of each CDR3. D genes are given only for firm matches. Part of the rows lack a size; the others show once, few, many or a class for expanded clones.

v_call	clone_size	j_call	d_call	cdr3_nt	cdr3_aa
TRBV19	.	TRBJ2-3	.	TGTGCCAGTAAAATGGGCGTCGCAGATACGCAGTATTTT	CASKMGVADTQYF
TRBV29-1	.	TRBJ2-7	.	TGCAGCGCAGGGGACTACGAGCAGTACTTC	CSAGDYEQYF
TRBV29-1	.	TRBJ2-1	.	TGCAGCGTTGAGCTCAGAAGCTCCTACGATGAGCAGTTCTTC	CSVELRSSYDEQFF
TRBV10-3	.	TRBJ2-7	.	TGTGCCATCAAGACCACAGGGTCTAACTACGAGCAGTACTTC	CAIKTTGSNYEQYF
TRBV29-1	.	TRBJ2-5	.	TGCAGCGTTGAGGAGGTAGTCTCGGCTGTCGATGAGCAGTACTTC	CSVEEVVSAVDEQYF
TRBV7-2	.	TRBJ1-5	TRBD1	TGTGCCAGCAGTAAAACCGGGACAGGGACATTTCAGCCCCAGCATTTT	CASSKTGTGTFQPQHF
TRBV14	.	TRBJ1-1	.	TGTGCCAGCAGCCTGTGGTGGACTGAAGCTTTCTTT	CASSLWWTEAFF
TRBV21-1	few	TRBJ1-2	.	TGTGCCAGCAGCGTCCCCTCTTGGGACAGGGGAAACTATGGCTACACCTTC	CASSVPSWDRGNYGYTF
TRBV19	.	TRBJ2-1	.	TGTGCCAGTAGTATAGAGGGGGCTGGTGAGCAGTTCTTC	CASSIEGAGEQFF
TRBV30	.	TRBJ2-7	.	TGTGCCTGGAGTCCGACAGGCCTAGGGGACTACGAGCAGTACTTC	CAWSPTGLGDYEQYF
TRBV20-1	.	TRBJ1-4	.	TGCAGTGCTGACAATCCGGACTCAAATGAAAAACTGTTTTTT	CSADNPDSNEKLFF
TRBV12-5	few	TRBJ2-1	.	TGTGCTAGTGCCTCCGCGGGGGACACCGGGCGTCAGGAGCAGTTCTTC	CASASAGDTGRQEQFF
TRBV18	few	TRBJ1-2	.	TGTGCCAGCTCAAGACTGGACAAGAACTATGGCTACACCTTC	CASSRLDKNYGYTF
TRBV25-1	.	TRBJ2-3	TRBD2	TGTGCCAGCAGTGAATGGCGGGGAAGCGGGATGACCGATTACACAGATACGCAGTATTTT	CASSEWRGSGMTDYTDTQYF
TRBV7-3	many	TRBJ2-5	.	TGTGCCAGCAGCTTCGGAGGGGAGCAAGAGACCCAGTACTTC	CASSFGGEQETQYF
TRBV2	.	TRBJ2-7	.	TGTGCCAGCAGTTCAGGGGAGTACCCCTACGAGCAGTACTTC	CASSSGEYPYEQYF
TRBV7-2	many	TRBJ2-1	.	TGTGCCAGCAGTCCGGACCGAGACCCCCCCAATGAGCAGTTCTTC	CASSPDRDPPNEQFF
TRBV6-5	.	TRBJ2-1	.	TGTGCCAGCAGACCCACATTTTCCTACAATGAGCAGTTCTTC	CASRPTFSYNEQFF
TRBV7-9	.	TRBJ2-1	.	TGTGCCAGCAGCCTCGTTGGGGGGGCAGGGAAGTTCTTC	CASSLVGGAGKFF
TRBV6-2/TRBV6-3	few	TRBJ2-3	.	TGTGCCAGCAATGCCGGGATCCGTCGCACAGATACGCAGTATTTT	CASNAGIRRTDTQYF
TRBV5-1	few	TRBJ1-2	.	TGCGCCAGCAGCTTGGATAGGGGTTCGGACTATGGCTACACCTTC	CASSLDRGSDYGYTF
TRBV3-1	.	TRBJ2-1	.	TGTGCCAGCAGCCAAGAACTAGCAGTCGATGAGCAGTTCTTC	CASSQELAVDEQFF
TRBV25-1	.	TRBJ1-2	.	TGTGCCAGCAGTGCCGCACCAGGGGTTCGAGGGGATGGCTACACCTTC	CASSAAPGVRGDGYTF
TRBV4-3	.	TRBJ2-5	.	TGCGCCAGCAGCCAAGATCTCGGGGACACCCTAGAGACCCAGTACTTC	CASSQDLGDTLETQYF
TRBV7-2	few	TRBJ1-4	.	TGTGCCAGCAGCTTTGGAGGGGTTGAAAAACTGTTTTTT	CASSFGGVEKLFF
TRBV5-1	.	TRBJ2-2	TRBD2	TGCGCCAGCAGCTTGACTCTAGCGGGGGCAGGCGCCGGGGAGCTGTTTTTT	CASSLTLAGAGAGELFF
TRBV28	.	TRBJ2-7	TRBD1	TGTGCCAGCAGACACCGGACAGGGGGCGAATTTTCCCCCAGGCAGTACTTC	CASRHRTGGEFSPRQYF